This T cell receptor (beta chain) is from a study of regulatory T cells in long-lasting Graves disease. Assembly of TCR beta libraries relied on iRepertoire HTBI primers together with Arm-PCR of CDR3 regions. TCRdb passed the multiplex PCR reads through MiXCR, listing each CDR3 protein once. Among about 460,000 distinct CDR3 sequences, around 13% were seen once, and the ten largest hold approximately 17%. This sample's time point: newly diagnosed GD, antithyroid drugs for less than 3 months. From RNA extracted from PBMCs, the TCR library was made. This clonotype has ten or more counts. Germline assignment: CDR1 SEHNR and CDR2 FQNEAQ (reference sequence). V was clipped by 5 bases and J by 2 bases; unmatched bases: 1. The CDR3 extends over 15 amino acids. The sample also formed part of further work on T cells in Graves' hyperthyroidism and ophthalmopathy. This second report adds: First-round RT-PCR targeting the TCR CDR3 was performed with the HTBI primer set.

This receptor was taken from a woman aged 50 to 65 with Graves disease. Sequenced material: peripheral blood mononuclear cells (PBMCs), taken at new diagnosis, from a patient treated with antithyroid drugs. V gene TRBV7-9 combines with J gene TRBJ2-1, with TRBD1 matching over 12 bases. DNA of the CDR3: TGTGCCAGCAGCAGGGACAGGGGGCCCTACAATGAGCAGTTCTTC. Its protein is CASSRDRGPYNEQFF. The complete variable domain, with remaining parts taken from reference TRBV7-9 and TRBJ2-1, reads DTGVSQNPRHKITKRGQNVTFRCDPISEHNRLYWYRQTLGQGPEFLTYFQNEAQLEKSRLLSDRFSAERPKGSFSTLEIQRTEQGDSAMYLCASSRDRGPYNEQFFGPGTRLTVL.